This entry describes one TCR beta chain. The antigen is not known. Healthy Caucasians from Russia aged about 6 to 90 served as donors. This CDR3 has 14 amino acids. Per the germline V gene, CDR1 is SGHTA and CDR2 is FQGNSA. With V trimmed by 6 bases and J by 4 bases, 7 bases remained unmatched. This record comes from a study of blood T cells in healthy people across ages. Study details: For every two T cells, template switching captured about one barcoded beta molecule.

Findings of the study overall: Age brought a roughly linear fall in TCR beta diversity measured per million T cells.

A sample-barcoded 5' primer and a J-beta primer mix were used in a second PCR of about 7 to 12 cycles. All cDNA molecules were each tagged by a template-switch adaptor with 12 random nucleotides. TCRdb reanalysed the 5' RACE reads using MiXCR and keeps one entry per CDR3 protein. Among about a million distinct CDR3 sequences, about 48% were seen once, and the ten largest hold 13%. The sequencing sample was made of blood. This chain joins TRBV7-2 and TRBJ2-5, with 8 bases lining up with TRBD2. The sequence derives from a man aged 30 to 45 in good health. The chain's CDR3 is CASSAGGARETQYF. Written as DNA, the CDR3 is TGTGCCAGCAGTGCCGGGGGGGCCAGAGAGACCCAGTACTTC.